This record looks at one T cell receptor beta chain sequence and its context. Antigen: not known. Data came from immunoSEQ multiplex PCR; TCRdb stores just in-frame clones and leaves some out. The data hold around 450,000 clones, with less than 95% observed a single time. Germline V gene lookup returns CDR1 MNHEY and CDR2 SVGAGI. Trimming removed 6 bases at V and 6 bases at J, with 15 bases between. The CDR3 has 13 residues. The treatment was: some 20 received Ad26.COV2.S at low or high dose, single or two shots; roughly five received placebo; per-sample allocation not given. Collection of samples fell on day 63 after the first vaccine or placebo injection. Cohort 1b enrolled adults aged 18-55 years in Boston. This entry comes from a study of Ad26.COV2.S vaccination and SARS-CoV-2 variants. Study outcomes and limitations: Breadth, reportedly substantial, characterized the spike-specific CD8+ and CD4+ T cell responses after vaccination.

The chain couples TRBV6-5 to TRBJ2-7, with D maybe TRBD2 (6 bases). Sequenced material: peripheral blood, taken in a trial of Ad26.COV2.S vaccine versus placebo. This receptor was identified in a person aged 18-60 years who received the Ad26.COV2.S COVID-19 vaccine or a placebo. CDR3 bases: TGTGCCAGCAGCCAAGAATGGGGGGTCGAGCAGTACTTC. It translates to CASSQEWGVEQYF.